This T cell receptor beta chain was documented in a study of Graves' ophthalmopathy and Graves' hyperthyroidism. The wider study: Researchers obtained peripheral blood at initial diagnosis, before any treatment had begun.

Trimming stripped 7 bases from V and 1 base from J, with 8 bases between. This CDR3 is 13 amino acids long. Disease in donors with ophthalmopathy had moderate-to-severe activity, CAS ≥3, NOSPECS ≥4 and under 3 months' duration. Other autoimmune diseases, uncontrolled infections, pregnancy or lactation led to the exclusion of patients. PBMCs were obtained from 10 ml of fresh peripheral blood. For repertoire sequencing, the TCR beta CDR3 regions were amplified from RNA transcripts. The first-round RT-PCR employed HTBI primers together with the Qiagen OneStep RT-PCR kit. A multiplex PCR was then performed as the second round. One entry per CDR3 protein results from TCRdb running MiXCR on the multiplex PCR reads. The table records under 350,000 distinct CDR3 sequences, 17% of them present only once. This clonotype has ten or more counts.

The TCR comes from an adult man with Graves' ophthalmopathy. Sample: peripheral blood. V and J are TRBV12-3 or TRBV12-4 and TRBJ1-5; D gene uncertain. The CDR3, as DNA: TGTGCCAGCAATAGGCGGAGCAATCAGCCCCAGCATTTT. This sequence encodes CASNRRSNQPQHF.